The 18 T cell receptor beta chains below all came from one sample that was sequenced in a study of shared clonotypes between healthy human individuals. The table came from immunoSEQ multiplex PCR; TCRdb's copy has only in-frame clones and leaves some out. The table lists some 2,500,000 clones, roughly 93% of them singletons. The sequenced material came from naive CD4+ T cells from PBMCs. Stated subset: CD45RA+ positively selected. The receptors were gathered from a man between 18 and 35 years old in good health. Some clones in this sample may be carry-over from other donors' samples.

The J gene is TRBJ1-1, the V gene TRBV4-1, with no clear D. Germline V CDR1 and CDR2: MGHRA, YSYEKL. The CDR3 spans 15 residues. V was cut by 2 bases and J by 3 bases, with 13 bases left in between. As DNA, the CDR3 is TGCGCCAGCAGCCAACAGTGGCCGTCCTACACTGAAGCTTTCTTT. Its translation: CASSQQWPSYTEAFF.

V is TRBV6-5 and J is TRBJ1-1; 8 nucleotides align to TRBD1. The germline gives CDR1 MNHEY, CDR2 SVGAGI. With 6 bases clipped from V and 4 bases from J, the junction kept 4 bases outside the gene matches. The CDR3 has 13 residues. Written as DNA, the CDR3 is TGTGCCAGCAGGAACGACAGGGGCACTGAAGCTTTCTTT. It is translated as CASRNDRGTEAFF.

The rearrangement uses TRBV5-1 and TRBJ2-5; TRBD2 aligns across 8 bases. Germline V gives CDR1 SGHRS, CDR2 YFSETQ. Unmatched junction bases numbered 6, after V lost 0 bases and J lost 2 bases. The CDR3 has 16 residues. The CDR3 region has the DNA TGCGCCAGCAGCTTGGTAAGCGGGGGCTTTCAAGAGACCCAGTACTTC. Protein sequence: CASSLVSGGFQETQYF.

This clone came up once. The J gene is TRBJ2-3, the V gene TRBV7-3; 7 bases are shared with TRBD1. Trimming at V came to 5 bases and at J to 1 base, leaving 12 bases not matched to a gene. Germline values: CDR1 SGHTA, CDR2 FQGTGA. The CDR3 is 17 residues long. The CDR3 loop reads CASSLARQGLGTDTQYF. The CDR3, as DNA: TGTGCCAGCAGCCTAGCACGACAGGGCCTGGGCACAGATACGCAGTATTTT.

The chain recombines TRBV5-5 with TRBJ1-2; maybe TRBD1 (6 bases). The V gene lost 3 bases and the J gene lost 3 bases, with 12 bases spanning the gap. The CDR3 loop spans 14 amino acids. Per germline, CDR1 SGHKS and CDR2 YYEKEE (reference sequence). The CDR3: CASSSGTSDYGYTF. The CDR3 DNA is TGTGCCAGCAGCTCCGGGACATCCGACTATGGCTACACCTTC.

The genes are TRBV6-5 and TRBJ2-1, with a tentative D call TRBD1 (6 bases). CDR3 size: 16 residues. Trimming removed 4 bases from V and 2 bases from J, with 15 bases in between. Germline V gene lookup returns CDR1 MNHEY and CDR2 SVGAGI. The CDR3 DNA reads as TGTGCCAGCAGTTTACGGCCGGGACACACCTACAATGAGCAGTTCTTC. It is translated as CASSLRPGHTYNEQFF.

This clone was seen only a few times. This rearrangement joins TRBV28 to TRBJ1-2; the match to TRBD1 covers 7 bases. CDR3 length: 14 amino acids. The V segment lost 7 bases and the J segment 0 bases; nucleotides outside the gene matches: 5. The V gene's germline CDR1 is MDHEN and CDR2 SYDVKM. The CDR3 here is CASKTDRPNYGYTF. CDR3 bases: TGTGCCAGCAAAACGGACAGGCCTAACTATGGCTACACCTTC.

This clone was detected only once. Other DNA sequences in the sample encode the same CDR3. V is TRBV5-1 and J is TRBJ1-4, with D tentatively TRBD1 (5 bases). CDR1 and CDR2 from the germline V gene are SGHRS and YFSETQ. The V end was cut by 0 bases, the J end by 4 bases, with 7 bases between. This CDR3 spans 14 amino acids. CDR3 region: CASSLEGLNEKLFF. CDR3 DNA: TGCGCCAGCAGCTTGGAGGGGCTTAATGAAAAACTGTTTTTT.

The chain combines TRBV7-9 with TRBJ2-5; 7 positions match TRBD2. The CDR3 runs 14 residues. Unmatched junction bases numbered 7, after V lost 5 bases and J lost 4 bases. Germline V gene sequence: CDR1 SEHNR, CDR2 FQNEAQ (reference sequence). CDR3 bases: TGTGCCAGCAGCCGCGGGAGTGGGGGAGAGACCCAGTACTTC. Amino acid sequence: CASSRGSGGETQYF.

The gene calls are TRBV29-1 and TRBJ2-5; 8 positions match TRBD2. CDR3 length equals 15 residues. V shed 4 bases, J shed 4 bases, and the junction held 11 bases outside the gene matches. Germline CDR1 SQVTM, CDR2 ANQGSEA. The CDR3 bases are TGCAGCGTTGCCGTGGGACTAGGAAATTTAGAGACCCAGTACTTC. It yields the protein CSVAVGLGNLETQYF.

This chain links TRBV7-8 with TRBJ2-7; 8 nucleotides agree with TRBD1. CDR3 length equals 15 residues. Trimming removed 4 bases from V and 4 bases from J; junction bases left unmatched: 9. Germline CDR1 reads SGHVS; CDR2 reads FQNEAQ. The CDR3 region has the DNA TGTGCCAGCAGCTCCGGGCGGACAGGGTTTTACGAGCAGTACTTC. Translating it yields CASSSGRTGFYEQYF.

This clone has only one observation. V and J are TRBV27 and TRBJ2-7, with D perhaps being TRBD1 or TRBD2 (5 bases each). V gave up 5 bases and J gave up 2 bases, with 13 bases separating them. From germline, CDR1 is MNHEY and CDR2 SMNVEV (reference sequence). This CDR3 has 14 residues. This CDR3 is CASSPRGVTYEQYF. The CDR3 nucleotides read TGTGCCAGCAGTCCGAGGGGCGTTACCTACGAGCAGTACTTC.

The CDR3, as DNA: TGTGCCAGCAGCTTAGCTAGGGACTCCTACGAGCAGTACTTC. Translating it yields CASSLARDSYEQYF. V and J are TRBV11-2 and TRBJ2-7, with D unclear. Trimming shortened V by 1 base and J by 0 bases, and 7 bases separated the two germline ends. CDR3 length equals 14 residues. Germline loops: CDR1 SGHAT, CDR2 FQNNGV. The full variable domain, completed using reference TRBV11-2 and TRBJ2-7, is EAGVAQSPRYKIIEKRQSVAFWCNPISGHATLYWYQQILGQGPKLLIQFQNNGVVDDSQLPKDRFSAERLKGVDSTLKIQPAKLEDSAVYLCASSLARDSYEQYFGPGTRLTVT.

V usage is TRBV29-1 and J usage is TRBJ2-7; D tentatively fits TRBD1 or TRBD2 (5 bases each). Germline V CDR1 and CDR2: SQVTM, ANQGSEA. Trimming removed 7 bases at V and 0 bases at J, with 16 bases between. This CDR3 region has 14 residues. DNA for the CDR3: TGCAGCGCAAAACAGACCGGGACCTCCTACGAGCAGTACTTC. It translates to CSAKQTGTSYEQYF.

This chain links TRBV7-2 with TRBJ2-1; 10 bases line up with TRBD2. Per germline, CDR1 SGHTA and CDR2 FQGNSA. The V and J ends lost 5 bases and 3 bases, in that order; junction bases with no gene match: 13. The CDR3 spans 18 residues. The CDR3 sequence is CASSHGWRAGGSYNEQFF. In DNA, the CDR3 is TGTGCCAGCAGCCATGGTTGGCGAGCGGGAGGGAGCTACAATGAGCAGTTCTTC.

For the CDR3, the DNA is TGCGCCAGCAGAGTAGGGAGCTATGGCTACACCTTC. Translated, it gives CASRVGSYGYTF. The chain joins TRBV10-2 to TRBJ1-2, with D unclear. There are 12 residues in the CDR3. The germline CDR1 and CDR2 sequences are WSHSY and SAAADI. Trimming stripped 6 bases from V and 4 bases from J, with 9 bases between.

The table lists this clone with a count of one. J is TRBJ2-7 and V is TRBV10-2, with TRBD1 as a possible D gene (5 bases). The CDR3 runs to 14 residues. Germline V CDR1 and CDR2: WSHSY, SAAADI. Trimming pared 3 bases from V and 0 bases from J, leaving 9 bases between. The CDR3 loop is CASSEGARSYEQYF. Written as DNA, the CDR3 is TGCGCCAGCAGTGAAGGGGCCCGCTCCTACGAGCAGTACTTC.

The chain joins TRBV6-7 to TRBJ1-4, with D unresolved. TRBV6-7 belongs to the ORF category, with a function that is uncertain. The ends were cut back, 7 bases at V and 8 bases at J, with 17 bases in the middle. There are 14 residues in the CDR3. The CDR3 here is CASTPLWGGEKLFF. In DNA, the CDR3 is TGTGCCAGCACACCCCTCTGGGGAGGCGAAAAACTGTTTTTT.